The source of this T cell receptor (beta chain) is a study of vaccination and CD4 T cells after COVID-19. The Oncomine TCR Beta short-read assay sequenced DNA from cultured CD4+ T cells. TCRdb re-called the PCR reads with MiXCR, one entry per CDR3 protein. The sample yields 13,000 or so distinct CDR3 sequences, roughly 42% seen once. Treatment here: approximately 9-day PBMC culture with coronavirus spike peptide pools or control peptides (ViraFEST assay). The CDR3 has 13 amino acids. Germline assignment: CDR1 DFQATT and CDR2 SNEGSKA (reference sequence). In the case of this clonotype: Its specificity is not known. An end of the junction does not agree with germline; a read error may underlie this.

The chain recombines TRBV20-1 with TRBJ2-5; 7 nucleotides line up with TRBD1. The sample consisted of CD4+ T cells from blood, cultured in vitro. This clonotype was obtained from a human donor who had recovered from COVID-19. CDR3 protein: CSVRQGQQETQYF. The CDR3 DNA sequence: TGCAGTGTTAGACAGGGTCAACAAGAGACCCAGTACTTC.